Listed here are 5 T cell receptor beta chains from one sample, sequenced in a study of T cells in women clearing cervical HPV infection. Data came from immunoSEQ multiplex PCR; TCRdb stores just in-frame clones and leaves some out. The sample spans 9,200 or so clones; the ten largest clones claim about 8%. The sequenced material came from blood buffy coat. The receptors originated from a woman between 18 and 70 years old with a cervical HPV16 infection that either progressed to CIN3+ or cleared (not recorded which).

The covered CDR3 bases are TGCGCCAGCAGTTCCAGACAGGGGGCGCCGGATGGC. Residues: CASSSRQGAPDG. The complete CDR3 protein is CASSSRQGAPDGYTF. The J gene is TRBJ1-2, the V gene TRBV5-1, with 10 bases that match TRBD1. The read terminates 3 residues ahead of where the CDR3 ends, so the germline J gene completes it. The CDR3 contains 15 residues. The V segment lost 5 bases and the J segment 6 bases; nucleotides outside the gene matches: 10. Germline V gene sequence: CDR1 SGHRS, CDR2 YFSETQ.

The CDR3 reads CASSLGPMTEAFF. The CDR3 bases that were read are TGTGCCAGCAGCTTGGGCCCTATGACTGAA. V gene TRBV5-5 combines with J gene TRBJ1-1; D unclear. The read terminates 3 residues ahead of where the CDR3 ends, so the germline J gene completes it. Looked up from germline, CDR1 is SGHKS and CDR2 is YYEKEE (reference sequence). The CDR3 is made up of 13 amino acids. The ends were cut back, 0 bases at V and 5 bases at J, with 8 bases in the middle.

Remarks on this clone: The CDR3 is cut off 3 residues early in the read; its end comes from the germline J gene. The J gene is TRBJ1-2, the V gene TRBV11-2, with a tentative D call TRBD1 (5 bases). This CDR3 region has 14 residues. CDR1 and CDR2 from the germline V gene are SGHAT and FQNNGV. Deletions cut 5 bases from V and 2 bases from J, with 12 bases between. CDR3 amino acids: CASSPGPGNYGYTF. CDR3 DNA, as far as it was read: TGTGCCAGCAGCCCCGGGCCAGGGAACTATGGC.

CDR3 amino acids: CSASWAPSSSYNEQFF. The CDR3 bases that were read are TGCAGTGCTAGTTGGGCACCCTCGAGCTCCTACAATGAG. V and J are TRBV20-1 and TRBJ2-1; D gene ambiguous. The sequenced fragment ends 3 residues before the CDR3 boundary, so the rest is inferred from the germline J gene. The CDR3 has 16 residues. CDR1 is DFQATT and CDR2 is SNEGSKA in the germline V gene (reference sequence). The V end lost 3 bases, the J end lost 0 bases, and 15 bases lay between the germline ends.

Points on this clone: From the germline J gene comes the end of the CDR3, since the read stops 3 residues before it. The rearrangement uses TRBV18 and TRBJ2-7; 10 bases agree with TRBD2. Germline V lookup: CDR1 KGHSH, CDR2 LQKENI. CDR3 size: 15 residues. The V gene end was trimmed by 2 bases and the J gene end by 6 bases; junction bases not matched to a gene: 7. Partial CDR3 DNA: TGTGCCAGCTCACCATCAGCGGGGGGGCCCTTCGAG. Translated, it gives CASSPSAGGPFE. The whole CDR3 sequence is CASSPSAGGPFEQYF.